The clone carrying this TCR beta chain appeared a few times. Its specificity is unknown. The data derive from a study of PD-1 blockade in classical Hodgkin lymphoma. Regarding the study as a whole: By cycle point C4D1, TCR diversity had risen significantly in CD4+ cells (but not CD8+ cells).

Between the trimmed V and J ends, which lost 7 bases and 0 bases, there was a span of 15 bases. Germline V lookup: CDR1 SQVTM, CDR2 ANQGSEA. CDR3 length: 14 residues. Using immunoSEQ multiplex PCR, the repertoire was profiled, and TCRdb retains in-frame clones only, with some absent. Of some 65,000 clones listed, 70% to 80% are singletons. Every patient relapsed after autologous stem cell transplantation, and brentuximab vedotin exposure varied. J is TRBJ1-1 and V is TRBV29-1; D uncertain. The sample was peripheral blood mononuclear cells (PBMCs), taken before the second cycle of nivolumab. This sequence was found in a human donor with classical Hodgkin lymphoma. CDR3 DNA sequence: TGCAGCGGGGTCGTGGCCCTCATGAACACTGAAGCTTTCTTT. It is translated as CSGVVALMNTEAFF. The variable domain in full, completed from reference TRBV29-1 and TRBJ1-1, reads SAVISQKPSRDICQRGTSLTIQCQVDSQVTMMFWYRQQPGQSLTLIATANQGSEATYESGFVIDKFPISRPNLTFSTLTVSNMSPEDSSIYLCSGVVALMNTEAFFGQGTRLTVV.